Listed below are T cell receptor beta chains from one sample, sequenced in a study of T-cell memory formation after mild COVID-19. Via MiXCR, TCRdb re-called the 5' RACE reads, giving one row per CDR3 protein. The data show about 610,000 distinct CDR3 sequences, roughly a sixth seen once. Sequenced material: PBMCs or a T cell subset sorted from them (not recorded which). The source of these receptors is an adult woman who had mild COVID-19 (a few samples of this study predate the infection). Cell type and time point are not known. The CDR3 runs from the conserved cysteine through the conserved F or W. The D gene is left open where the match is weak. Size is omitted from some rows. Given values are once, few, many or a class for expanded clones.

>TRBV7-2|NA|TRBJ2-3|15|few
TGTGCCAGCAGCTTAGCTCCAATAGGGACAGATACGCAGTATTTT
CASSLAPIGTDTQYF
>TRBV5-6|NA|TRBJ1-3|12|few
TGTGCCAGCGAGGGGGCTGGAAACACCATATATTTT
CASEGAGNTIYF
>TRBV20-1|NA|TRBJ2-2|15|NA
TGCAGTGCTAGAGATGCTAGCGAACACACCGGGGAGCTGTTTTTT
CSARDASEHTGELFF
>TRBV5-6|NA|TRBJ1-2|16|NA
TGTGCCAGCAGCGCCTCCCCTTTTTCCCACAACTATGGCTACACCTTC
CASSASPFSHNYGYTF
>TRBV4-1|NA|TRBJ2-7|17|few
TGCGCCAGCAGCAAAGCTCACGACGTAGGAATTCCCTACGAGCAGTACTTC
CASSKAHDVGIPYEQYF
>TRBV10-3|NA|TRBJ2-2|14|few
TGTGCCATCAGTGAGTCGGGGCTCACCGGGGAGCTGTTTTTT
CAISESGLTGELFF
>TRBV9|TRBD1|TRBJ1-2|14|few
TGTGCCAGCAGCCCAACAGGGGTCAACTATGGCTACACCTTC
CASSPTGVNYGYTF
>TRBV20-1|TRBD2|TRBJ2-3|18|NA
TGCAGTGCTAGTCGAGGACTAGCGGGGGCGTCTAGCACAGATACGCAGTATTTT
CSASRGLAGASSTDTQYF
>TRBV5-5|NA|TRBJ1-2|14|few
TGTGCCAGCAGCTTGGAGCCAGGGATCTATGGCTACACCTTC
CASSLEPGIYGYTF
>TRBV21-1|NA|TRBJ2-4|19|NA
TGTGCCAGCAGCAAAGAACAGGATGGAAGGGGACTAGCCAAAAACATTCAGTACTTC
CASSKEQDGRGLAKNIQYF
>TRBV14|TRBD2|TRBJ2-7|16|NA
TGTGCCAGCAGCCAAGGCCTAGCGGGTCCGGGGCACGAGCAGTACTTC
CASSQGLAGPGHEQYF
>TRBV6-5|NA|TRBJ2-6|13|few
TGTGCCAGCAGTTTCTCTAGGGCCAACGTCCTGACTTTC
CASSFSRANVLTF
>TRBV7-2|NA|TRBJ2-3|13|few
TGTGCCAGCAGCCCCATGGGCACAGATACGCAGTATTTT
CASSPMGTDTQYF
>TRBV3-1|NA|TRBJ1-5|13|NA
TGTGCCAGCAGCCGAGACAGGAGAAGGCCCCAGCATTTT
CASSRDRRRPQHF
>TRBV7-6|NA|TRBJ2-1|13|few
TGTGCCAGCAGCCCGACCCTGGGGAATGAGCAGTTCTTC
CASSPTLGNEQFF
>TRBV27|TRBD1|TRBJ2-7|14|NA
TGTGCCAGCAGAAGGACAGGGATGAGGGGGGAGCAGTACTTC
CASRRTGMRGEQYF
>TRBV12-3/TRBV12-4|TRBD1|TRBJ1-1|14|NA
TGTGCCAGCACCTTGGGGACAGGGGTCACTGAAGCTTTCTTT
CASTLGTGVTEAFF
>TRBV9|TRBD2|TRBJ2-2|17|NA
TGTGCCAGCAGCGTAGCTACCGGGGGGGTGAACACCGGGGAGCTGTTTTTT
CASSVATGGVNTGELFF
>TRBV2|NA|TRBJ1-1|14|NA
TGTGCCAGCAGTCTCAGGGAAATGAACACTGAAGCTTTCTTT
CASSLREMNTEAFF
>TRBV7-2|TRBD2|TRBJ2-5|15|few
TGTGCCAGCAGCTTCGGAGGGGAGGGCCGGGAGACCCAGTACTTC
CASSFGGEGRETQYF
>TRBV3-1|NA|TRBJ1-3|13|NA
TGTGCCAGCAGCCAAGGTGTTGGAAACACCATATATTTT
CASSQGVGNTIYF
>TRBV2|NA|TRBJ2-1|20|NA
TGTGCCAGCAGTCGGACAGGGGGAGCGGGAGGGCCCAGAATAAGGAATGAGCAGTTCTTC
CASSRTGGAGGPRIRNEQFF
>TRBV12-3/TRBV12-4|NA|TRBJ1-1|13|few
TGTGCCAGCAGTACCCTCGGGGTCTCTGAAGCTTTCTTT
CASSTLGVSEAFF
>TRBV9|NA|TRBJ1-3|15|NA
TGTGCCAGCAGCGTAGCATGGGACTCTGGAAACACCATATATTTT
CASSVAWDSGNTIYF
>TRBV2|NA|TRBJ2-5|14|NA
TGTGCCAGCAGTGCCAGGCGGGATAAAGAGACCCAGTACTTC
CASSARRDKETQYF
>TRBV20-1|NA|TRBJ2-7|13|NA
TGCAGTGCTAGGACAGGGAGGTCCTACGAGCAGTACTTC
CSARTGRSYEQYF
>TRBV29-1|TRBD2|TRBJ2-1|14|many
TGCAGCGTTCTCCGGACTAGCGGGTACAATGAGCAGTTCTTC
CSVLRTSGYNEQFF